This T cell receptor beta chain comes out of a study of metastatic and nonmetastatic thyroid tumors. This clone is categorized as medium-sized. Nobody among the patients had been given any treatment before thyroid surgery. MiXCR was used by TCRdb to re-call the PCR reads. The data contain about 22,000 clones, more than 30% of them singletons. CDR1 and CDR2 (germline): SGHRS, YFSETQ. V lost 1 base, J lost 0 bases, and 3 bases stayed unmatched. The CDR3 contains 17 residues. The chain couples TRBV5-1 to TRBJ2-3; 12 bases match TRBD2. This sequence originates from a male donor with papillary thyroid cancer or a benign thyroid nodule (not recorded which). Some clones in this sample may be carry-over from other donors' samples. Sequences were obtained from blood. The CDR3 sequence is CASSLRLAGGSTDTQYF. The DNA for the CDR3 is TGCGCCAGCAGCTTGCGTCTAGCGGGAGGGAGCACAGATACGCAGTATTTT.